Listed below are T cell receptor beta chains from one sample, sequenced in a study of blood T cell repertoires in COVID-19. This table comes from immunoSEQ multiplex PCR, and its TCRdb copy is limited to in-frame clones, with some not included. Found here are about 430,000 clones, around 90% of them singletons; the top ten hold approximately 0.92%. Sequenced sample: peripheral blood. These receptors came from a man between 18 and 35 years old with COVID-19, enrolled during active disease. The conserved cysteine and the conserved F or W are not part of the CDR3 here. Each record gives: V gene, clone size, CDR3 protein. Part of the rows lack a size; the others show once, few, many or a class for expanded clones.

TRBV28 | NA | ASSSYRDRWVNEQF
TRBV12-3/TRBV12-4 | NA | ASSGSYNEQF
TRBV30 | NA | AWSRGQHYEQY
TRBV28 | NA | ASSTSAGGRYNEQF
TRBV7-8 | NA | ASSFRTGGYSNQPQH
TRBV14 | once | ASSQDTGALSYEQY
TRBV28 | once | ASSLAWSGRDTQY
TRBV30 | NA | AWSWGGEQY
TRBV19 | NA | ASSMAGEAF
TRBV10-2 | NA | ASSEYRAGTEAF
TRBV24-1 | NA | ATSKTGGSTDTQY